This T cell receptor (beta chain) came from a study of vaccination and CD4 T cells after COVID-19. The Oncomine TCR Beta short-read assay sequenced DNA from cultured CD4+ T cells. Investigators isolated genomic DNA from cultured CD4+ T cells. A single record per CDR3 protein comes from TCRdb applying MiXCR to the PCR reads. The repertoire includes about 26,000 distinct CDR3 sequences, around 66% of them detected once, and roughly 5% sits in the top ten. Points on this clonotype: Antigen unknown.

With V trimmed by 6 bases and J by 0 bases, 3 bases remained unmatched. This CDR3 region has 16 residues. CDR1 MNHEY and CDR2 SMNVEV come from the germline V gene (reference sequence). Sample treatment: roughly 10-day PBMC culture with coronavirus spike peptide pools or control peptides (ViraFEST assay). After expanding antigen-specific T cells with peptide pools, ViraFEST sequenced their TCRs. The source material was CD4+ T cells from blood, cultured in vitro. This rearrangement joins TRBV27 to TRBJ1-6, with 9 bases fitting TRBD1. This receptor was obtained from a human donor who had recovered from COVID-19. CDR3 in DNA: TGTGCCAGCAGGGGACAGGGCAGCTCCTATAATTCACCCCTCCACTTT. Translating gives CASRGQGSSYNSPLHF.